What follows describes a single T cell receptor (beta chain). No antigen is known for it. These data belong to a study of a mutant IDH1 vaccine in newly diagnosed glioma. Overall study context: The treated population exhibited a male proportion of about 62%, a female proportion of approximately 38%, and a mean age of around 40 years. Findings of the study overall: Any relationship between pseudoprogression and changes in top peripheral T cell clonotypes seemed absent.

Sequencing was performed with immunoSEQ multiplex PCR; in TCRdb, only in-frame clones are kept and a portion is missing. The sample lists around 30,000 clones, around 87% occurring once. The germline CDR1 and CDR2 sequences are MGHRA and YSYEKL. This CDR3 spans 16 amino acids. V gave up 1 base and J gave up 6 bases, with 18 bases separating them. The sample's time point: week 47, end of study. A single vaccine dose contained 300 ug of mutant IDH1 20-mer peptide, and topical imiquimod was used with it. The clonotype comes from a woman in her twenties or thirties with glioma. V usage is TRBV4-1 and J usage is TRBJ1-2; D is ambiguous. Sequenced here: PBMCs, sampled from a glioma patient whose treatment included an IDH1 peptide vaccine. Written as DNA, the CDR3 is TGCGCCAGCAGCCAAGTGGGTCCCCCATTTACGGATGGCTACACCTTC. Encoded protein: CASSQVGPPFTDGYTF.